The T cell receptor beta chain under discussion was sequenced for a study of identical twins (dated by TCRdb to the mid-2010s). In the study overall: TCR alpha and beta repertoires from monozygotic twins, unrelated adults of various ages and cord blood were deep-sequenced to test whether fetal clonotypes persist. To rule out contamination, the twin experiments were replicated at different times with different library preparation protocols. Beyond this particular receptor, the publication reports: In beta out-of-frame sequences, excess twin sharing was weaker, because having fewer shared sequences lowered the signal-to-noise ratio. Because the same donors could not be followed over many years, conclusions were based on cross-sectional statistical analysis. Zero-insertion analyses could be partly confounded by invariant T cells such as MAIT and iNKT, though diverse VJ usage argued against such confounding for most clonotypes. Fewer insertions were carried by abundant cord blood beta clonotypes, a similar but weaker trend appeared in young adult naive repertoires, and no such trend appeared in memory repertoires. Compared with coincidental sharing between unrelated individuals, an excess of low generation-probability sequences was observed among out-of-frame TCR alpha sequences shared between twins. Out-of-frame TCR alpha sharing in monozygotic twins was systematically underestimated by recombination models, whereas sharing between unrelated individuals was in agreement with the recombination models.

Only healthy Caucasian donors were included. Three pairs of female monozygotic twins, all aged roughly 18 to 29 years, made up the twin cohort. The RNA used for TCR libraries was isolated from peripheral blood mononuclear cells. Notes on this clonotype: What antigen it recognizes has not been identified. No per-base quality is available; no much larger clone lies one base away.

Library method: 5' RACE. TCRdb shows the sequencer as Illumina HiSeq 2000. A universal primer binding site was added through template switching, and the final cDNA carried a unique molecular identifier so that TCR cDNA molecules could be counted accurately. Specific primers in the conserved constant-segment region were used to synthesize first-strand cDNA for TCR alpha and beta chains. To control for contamination, every cDNA library carried two barcodes: a SMART-Mk sample barcode plus Illumina barcodes. TruSeq adapter sequences, together with Illumina sample barcodes, were added in two successive PCR steps. The TCR alpha and beta cDNA libraries were sequenced on the Illumina HiSeq platform using custom primers. On the study's bioinformatics: Unique molecular identifiers were extracted from raw reads with MiGEC, and CDR3 positions were determined with MiXCR. For each individual, recombination models were inferred using an EM algorithm with the repgenHMM and IGoR tools. Shared clonotypes were analyzed with the tcR package in R, and sharing was normalized by the product of cloneset sizes. To study raw recombination without the effects of thymic and clonal selection, out-of-frame nonproductive sequences were analyzed. The public reads were reanalyzed by TCRdb: fastp trimming at Q25, MiXCR alignment, in-frame beta chains only. Identical CDR3 protein sequences are pooled into one entry, listed with their most common genes and DNA. The V and J calls come from TCRdb's annotation, not from the publication. The sample table contains hundreds of thousands of distinct CDR3 sequences; only one count was recorded for about 18% of them. Together, the top ten hold 10% to 15% of the sample.

These data also formed part of another study, on T cells expressing NK-cell markers. The second study's paper adds: Three sorted T-cell subsets (CD3+CD56+NKG2C+, CD3+CD56+NKG2C- and CD3+CD56-NKG2C+) from fewer than 10 donors had their TCR beta-chain repertoires profiled. Seven of the eight sequenced donors were HCMV-seropositive and one was HCMV-seronegative. To restrict sorting to alphabetaTCR-expressing T cells, an anti-gammadeltaTCR antibody was added in several experiments. In roughly 6 donors, the dominant CD3+CD56+NKG2C+ clonotypes were among the top 10 CD8+ clonotypes and accounted for roughly 1.0-8% of CD8+ T cells. Those dominant clonotypes were again the most abundant among CD3+CD56-NKG2C+ cells in a handful of donors, at about 25-65%. Whether the expanded NKG2C-expressing T cell clones were specific for HCMV antigens remained unclear. The study sequenced eight donors, all healthy volunteers chosen at random: three men and five women. HCMV-specific IgG was detected in serum with a commercial ELISA kit to determine HCMV serostatus. For a handful of donors, bulk peripheral blood T-cell repertoires were also sequenced from unsorted PBMC. MIGEC handled demultiplexing of the reads and grouping by UMI, while MiTCR was used to assemble and quantify clonotypes. To exclude erroneous sequences, any TCR cDNA sequence not supported by at least two reads was discarded. The tcR package was used for downstream repertoire analysis, and clonotypes were matched between fractions using CDR3 nucleotide sequence together with V segment. VDJmatch was used to annotate antigen specificity against VDJdb, with one amino acid substitution allowed in CDR3.

The sample consisted of PBMCs. The sequence was collected from a woman aged 18-30 years in good health.

The DNA is TGTGCCAGCAGCTTCAAGGGCGATAGCTCCTACAATGAGCAGTTCTTC. This gives the protein CASSFKGDSSYNEQFF. Recombination connected TRBV7-9 to TRBJ2-1; the D gene identity is not certain. The CDR3 covers 16 residues, taking in both the cysteine and the phenylalanine. The retained sequence is limited to the CDR3, 48 bases, with the frame set at the first base. Deletion took 3 bases off V and 0 bases off J, with a span of 12 bases between the germline ends. The germline V gene (reference sequence) provides CDR1 SEHNR and CDR2 FQNEAQ.